Detailed here is one TCR beta chain. Which cohort a participant joined came from the clinical history participants gave. This sample was included in a study of blood T cell repertoires in COVID-19. The germline V gene encodes CDR1 SGHNT and CDR2 YYREEE (reference sequence). There are 17 residues in the CDR3. Unmatched junction bases numbered 9, after V lost 4 bases and J lost 0 bases. Original processing notes: Quantification of nucleated cells was approximated via reference gene primer amplification. Sequencing was performed with immunoSEQ multiplex PCR; in TCRdb, only in-frame clones are kept and a portion is missing. That table furnishes V, J and clone size, whereas the DNA furnished D and trimming. Seen here are around 250,000 clones, around 87% observed once, and the top ten hold roughly 1.7%.

V and J are TRBV5-4 and TRBJ2-7; 11 nucleotides align to TRBD1. This TCR derives from a woman in her 50s who had recovered from COVID-19. Sequencing input: PBMCs or T cells enriched from blood (not recorded which). CDR3 protein: CASSTGGTGGVSYEQYF. For the CDR3, the DNA is TGTGCCAGCAGCACGGGAGGGACAGGGGGGGTCTCCTACGAGCAGTACTTC.